These T cell receptor beta chains were read from a single sample in a study of blood T cells in healthy people across ages. TCRdb passed the 5' RACE reads through MiXCR, listing each CDR3 protein once. The repertoire holds over a million distinct CDR3 sequences, under 45% seen once, with under 20% in the top ten. Sequenced sample: blood. Receptors originate from a woman in her fifties or sixties in good health. CDR3s include the opening cysteine and the closing phenylalanine or tryptophan. The D gene is left open where the match is weak. Rows give clone size only sometimes, using once, few, many, or a class for an expanded clone.

cdr3_nt: TGTGCCAGCAGCCAAGGACAGGGGAATTTTGAGACCCAGTACTTC
cdr3_aa: CASSQGQGNFETQYF
d_call: TRBD1
v_call: TRBV3-1
j_call: TRBJ2-5
clone_size: .

cdr3_nt: TGTGCCAGCAGATCTTACAACGGACAGATCTACGAGCAGTACTTC
cdr3_aa: CASRSYNGQIYEQYF
d_call: .
v_call: TRBV27
j_call: TRBJ2-7
clone_size: .

cdr3_nt: TGCGCCAGCAGCTCCTGGGTGGCAGATACGCAGTATTTT
cdr3_aa: CASSSWVADTQYF
d_call: .
v_call: TRBV5-1
j_call: TRBJ2-3
clone_size: .

cdr3_nt: TGTGCCAGCAGTTACTCGGATCCAACTGGTGGTGAAGCTTTCTTT
cdr3_aa: CASSYSDPTGGEAFF
d_call: .
v_call: TRBV6-5
j_call: TRBJ1-1
clone_size: few

cdr3_nt: TGCGCCAGCAGCCACCCGGGGTATGAGCAGTTCTTC
cdr3_aa: CASSHPGYEQFF
d_call: .
v_call: TRBV4-1
j_call: TRBJ2-1
clone_size: .

cdr3_nt: TGTGCCAGCAGCGTAGATCCAGGGAGAGGAGATACGCAGTATTTT
cdr3_aa: CASSVDPGRGDTQYF
d_call: .
v_call: TRBV9
j_call: TRBJ2-3
clone_size: few

cdr3_nt: TGTGCCAGCAGCTCACGAGCGGGAGGGATAGATACGCAGTATTTT
cdr3_aa: CASSSRAGGIDTQYF
d_call: TRBD2
v_call: TRBV11-2
j_call: TRBJ2-3
clone_size: .

cdr3_nt: TGTGCCAGCAGTACCCCCGGGTCTAACAATGAGCAGTTCTTC
cdr3_aa: CASSTPGSNNEQFF
d_call: .
v_call: TRBV12-3/TRBV12-4
j_call: TRBJ2-1
clone_size: .

cdr3_nt: TGCAGTGCTAGAGCAGGGGTGGTTGGCTACACCTTC
cdr3_aa: CSARAGVVGYTF
d_call: .
v_call: TRBV20-1
j_call: TRBJ1-2
clone_size: few

cdr3_nt: TGTGCCAGCAGTTTGGTTGGGGAGGGTGAGTTCTTC
cdr3_aa: CASSLVGEGEFF
d_call: TRBD2
v_call: TRBV27
j_call: TRBJ2-1
clone_size: few

cdr3_nt: TGTGCCAGCAGCCCGCAGGGCAGGGGCGGGTGGACTGAAGCTTTCTTT
cdr3_aa: CASSPQGRGGWTEAFF
d_call: .
v_call: TRBV7-2
j_call: TRBJ1-1
clone_size: once

cdr3_nt: TGTGCCAGCAGCCAAGGAGGGATCCCCTACGAGCAGTACTTC
cdr3_aa: CASSQGGIPYEQYF
d_call: .
v_call: TRBV3-1
j_call: TRBJ2-7
clone_size: .

cdr3_nt: TGTGCCAGCAGCGTAGCTGACTCTAGAGATACGCAGTATTTT
cdr3_aa: CASSVADSRDTQYF
d_call: .
v_call: TRBV9
j_call: TRBJ2-3
clone_size: .

cdr3_nt: TGTGCCAGCAGTTACTACAGGGGGCTATCCTACGAGCAGTACTTC
cdr3_aa: CASSYYRGLSYEQYF
d_call: TRBD1
v_call: TRBV6-5
j_call: TRBJ2-7
clone_size: few

cdr3_nt: TGTGCCAGCAGTGAGGGACCTACGTACCAAGAGACCCAGTACTTC
cdr3_aa: CASSEGPTYQETQYF
d_call: .
v_call: TRBV2
j_call: TRBJ2-5
clone_size: .

cdr3_nt: TGTGCCAGCAGCCAAGCGGGGATGAACACTGAAGCTTTCTTT
cdr3_aa: CASSQAGMNTEAFF
d_call: .
v_call: TRBV14
j_call: TRBJ1-1
clone_size: few

cdr3_nt: TGTGCCAGCAGTCTCAGCGGGCCCAGGGGAGCCCAGTACTTC
cdr3_aa: CASSLSGPRGAQYF
d_call: .
v_call: TRBV27
j_call: TRBJ2-5
clone_size: .

cdr3_nt: TGCAGTGCTAGCCTTGTTAATACTGAAGCTTTCTTT
cdr3_aa: CSASLVNTEAFF
d_call: .
v_call: TRBV20-1
j_call: TRBJ1-1
clone_size: .

cdr3_nt: TGCAGCGTTGAAGTTATAGGACAGCAAGAGACCCAGTACTTC
cdr3_aa: CSVEVIGQQETQYF
d_call: .
v_call: TRBV29-1
j_call: TRBJ2-5
clone_size: few

cdr3_nt: TGCATGGCGGGAGGCACAGATACGCAGTATTTT
cdr3_aa: CMAGGTDTQYF
d_call: TRBD2
v_call: TRBV20-1
j_call: TRBJ2-3
clone_size: many

cdr3_nt: TGCGCCAGCACCTCTGGGTTGGGTCAGCCCCAGCATTTT
cdr3_aa: CASTSGLGQPQHF
d_call: .
v_call: TRBV10-2
j_call: TRBJ1-5
clone_size: .

cdr3_nt: TGCGCCAGCAGTGAGTCGGGGGTTTCGTACTTC
cdr3_aa: CASSESGVSYF
d_call: .
v_call: TRBV10-2
j_call: TRBJ2-7
clone_size: .

cdr3_nt: TGTGCCAGCAGAACTAGGACTACCTTTTACAATGAGCAGTTCTTC
cdr3_aa: CASRTRTTFYNEQFF
d_call: .
v_call: TRBV7-2
j_call: TRBJ2-1
clone_size: few

cdr3_nt: TGTGCCAGCGATTATCGCGGGACGCTGAGCTCCTACAATGAGCAGTACTTC
cdr3_aa: CASDYRGTLSSYNEQYF
d_call: .
v_call: TRBV6-1
j_call: TRBJ2-7
clone_size: .

cdr3_nt: TGTGCCAGCAGCTTTCCGTTTTACGAGCAGTACTTC
cdr3_aa: CASSFPFYEQYF
d_call: .
v_call: TRBV11-2
j_call: TRBJ2-7
clone_size: .

cdr3_nt: TGTGCCAACAGCTTAGAAAGGGGCGAGCAGTACTTC
cdr3_aa: CANSLERGEQYF
d_call: .
v_call: TRBV7-9
j_call: TRBJ2-7
clone_size: .

cdr3_nt: TGTGCCAGCAGCTTATTTGACTATGGCTACACCTTC
cdr3_aa: CASSLFDYGYTF
d_call: .
v_call: TRBV7-2
j_call: TRBJ1-2
clone_size: many

cdr3_nt: TGTGCCAGGGGACAGTTGAGCGAGCAGTACTTC
cdr3_aa: CARGQLSEQYF
d_call: TRBD1
v_call: TRBV2
j_call: TRBJ2-7
clone_size: .

cdr3_nt: TGCAGTGCTAGGGACAGCAACAGAATGAACACTGAAGCTTTCTTT
cdr3_aa: CSARDSNRMNTEAFF
d_call: .
v_call: TRBV20-1
j_call: TRBJ1-1
clone_size: .

cdr3_nt: TGTGCCAGCAGCCAAGGTCCGGGAGTAAGGTCAGATACGCAGTATTTT
cdr3_aa: CASSQGPGVRSDTQYF
d_call: .
v_call: TRBV3-1
j_call: TRBJ2-3
clone_size: few

cdr3_nt: TGTGCCAGCAGCGAGGGACTAGCGGGAGCCCAGGTCTCCTACAATGAGCAGTTCTTC
cdr3_aa: CASSEGLAGAQVSYNEQFF
d_call: TRBD2
v_call: TRBV9
j_call: TRBJ2-1
clone_size: .

cdr3_nt: TGCAGCGTTGAGTCTCTAGCGGGAGTGCATGAGCAGTTCTTC
cdr3_aa: CSVESLAGVHEQFF
d_call: TRBD2
v_call: TRBV29-1
j_call: TRBJ2-1
clone_size: few

cdr3_nt: TGTGCCAGTAGTACTGGGCAGCGGCGGGAGTGCTACAATGAGCAGTTCTTC
cdr3_aa: CASSTGQRRECYNEQFF
d_call: TRBD2
v_call: TRBV19
j_call: TRBJ2-1
clone_size: .

cdr3_nt: TGTGCCAGCAGCCGGACAGTGGGAACCGGGGAGCTGTTTTTT
cdr3_aa: CASSRTVGTGELFF
d_call: .
v_call: TRBV14
j_call: TRBJ2-2
clone_size: .

cdr3_nt: TGCAGTGTCCCGACTAGCGGGAACAATGAGCAGTACTTC
cdr3_aa: CSVPTSGNNEQYF
d_call: TRBD2
v_call: TRBV20-1
j_call: TRBJ2-7
clone_size: .

cdr3_nt: TGTGCCAGCAGCGTAGAGACTAGCCCCTACGAGCAGTACTTC
cdr3_aa: CASSVETSPYEQYF
d_call: TRBD2
v_call: TRBV9
j_call: TRBJ2-7
clone_size: .

cdr3_nt: TGTGCCAGCAGCGTAGGACGAGCGGTTACAGAGACCCAGTACTTC
cdr3_aa: CASSVGRAVTETQYF
d_call: .
v_call: TRBV9
j_call: TRBJ2-5
clone_size: few